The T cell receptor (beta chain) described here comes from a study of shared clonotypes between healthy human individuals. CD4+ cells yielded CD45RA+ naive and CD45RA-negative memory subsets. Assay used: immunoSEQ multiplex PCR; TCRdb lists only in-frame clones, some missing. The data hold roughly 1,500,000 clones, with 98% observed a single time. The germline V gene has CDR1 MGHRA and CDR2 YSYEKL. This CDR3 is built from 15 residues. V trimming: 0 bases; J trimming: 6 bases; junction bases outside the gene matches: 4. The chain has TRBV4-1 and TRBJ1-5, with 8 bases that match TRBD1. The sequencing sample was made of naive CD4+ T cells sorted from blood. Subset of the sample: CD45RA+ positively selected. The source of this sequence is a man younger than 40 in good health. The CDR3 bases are TGCGCCAGCAGCCAAGAAAGACAGGGGACTCAGCCCCAGCATTTT. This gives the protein CASSQERQGTQPQHF.